This passage covers 17 T cell receptor beta chains from one sample sequenced in a study of metastatic and nonmetastatic thyroid tumors. Not a single patient had been given any form of treatment at any point before undergoing thyroid surgery. Using MiXCR, TCRdb reanalyzed the PCR reads. Here the sample spans some 93,000 clones, roughly 13% being singletons. Sequencing was carried out using blood. The receptors stem from a female donor with papillary thyroid cancer or a benign thyroid nodule (not recorded which). Some clones in this sample may be carry-over from other donors' samples.

This clone was recorded many times. This chain joins TRBV4-2 and TRBJ2-7, with a possible D match to TRBD2 (5 bases). CDR1 LGHNA and CDR2 YNFKEQ come from the germline V gene. V was shortened by 8 bases and J by 1 base, with 12 bases between the two germline ends. This CDR3 contains 13 residues. The DNA of the CDR3 is TGTGCCAGCGGCCCCGGCGGGTCCTACGAGCAGTACTTC. Its protein is CASGPGGSYEQYF.

This clone was detected many times. The chain uses TRBV5-7 and TRBJ1-6; TRBD1 matches 9 bases. TRBV5-7 is treated as an ORF (open reading frame) with a function not yet certain. This CDR3 region has 17 residues. V shed 4 bases and J 1 base; nucleotides not matched to a gene: 6. The CDR3 here is CASSVDRGGSYNSPLHF. The CDR3 nucleotides are TGTGCCAGCAGCGTGGACAGGGGTGGGTCCTATAATTCACCCCTCCACTTT.

Comments on this clone: One end of the junction does not line up with germline, which may come from a read error. The chain uses TRBV7-8 and TRBJ2-2, with D perhaps TRBD2 (7 bases). Germline CDR1 and CDR2: SGHVS and FQNEAQ. This CDR3 is built from 17 residues. This CDR3 reads CANSSLGGGRVTGDLFF. The CDR3 nucleotides read TGTGCCAACAGCAGCTTGGGCGGGGGCCGAGTGACCGGGGATCTGTTTTTT. Full variable domain (outside the CDR3, taken from reference TRBV7-8 and TRBJ2-2): GAGVSQSPRYKVAKRGQDVALRCDPISGHVSLFWYQQALGQGPEFLTYFQNEAQLDKSGLPSDRFFAERPEGSVSTLKIQRTQQEDSAVYLCANSSLGGGRVTGDLFFGEGSRLTVL.

By share, this clone ranks as medium-sized. The chain has TRBV27 and TRBJ2-1; D may be TRBD2 (5 bases). V gave up 5 bases and J gave up 0 bases, with 14 bases separating them. The CDR3 has 16 residues. CDR1 is MNHEY and CDR2 is SMNVEV in the germline V gene (reference sequence). Here the CDR3 DNA reads TGTGCCAGCAGTCCCCAAGCGGCCAGCTCCTACAATGAGCAGTTCTTC. Encoded protein: CASSPQAASSYNEQFF.

This clone was observed at least ten times. The chain couples TRBV7-8 to TRBJ2-2; no clear D. The germline V and J ends were trimmed by 0 bases and 4 bases, with 12 bases remaining between them. Germline V gene lookup returns CDR1 SGHVS and CDR2 FQNEAQ. The CDR3 totals 16 residues. The CDR3, as DNA: TGTGCCAGCAGCTTAGCCGCAGATTCTCCCACCGGGGAGCTGTTTTTT. Translating gives CASSLAADSPTGELFF.

This clone was detected ten times or more. This chain joins TRBV3-1 and TRBJ1-1; D is undetermined. The length of the CDR3 is 15 residues. V was clipped by 5 bases and J by 0 bases, with 13 bases between them. Germline V lookup: CDR1 LGHDT, CDR2 YNNKEL (reference sequence). CDR3 in amino acids: CASSGGRTVNTEAFF. The CDR3 region has the DNA TGTGCCAGCAGCGGAGGCAGGACGGTGAACACTGAAGCTTTCTTT.

This clone was seen ten or more times. The junction shows a germline mismatch at one end, possibly a read error. In DNA form, the CDR3 reads TGCGCCAGCAGCGCCCCGGGACTAAGTGGTTCCGAGAAGTACTTC. The encoded protein is CASSAPGLSGSEKYF. The chain couples TRBV5-1 to TRBJ2-7, with 7 bases fitting TRBD2. Germline lookup yields CDR1 SGHRS and CDR2 YFSETQ. The CDR3 spans 15 residues.

This clone was counted a few times. This chain connects TRBV30 to TRBJ1-2; D is ambiguous. Germline V gene data show CDR1 as GTSNPN and CDR2 as SVGIG (reference sequence). The CDR3 loop spans 12 amino acids. Trimming stripped 0 bases from V and 7 bases from J, with 9 bases between. CDR3 sequence reads: CAWSVTRAGYTF. For the CDR3, the DNA is TGTGCCTGGAGTGTAACCAGAGCTGGCTACACCTTC.

This clone was found many times. V is TRBV7-2 and J is TRBJ1-2, with D unresolved. V was clipped by 2 bases and J by 5 bases, with 9 bases between them. CDR1 is SGHTA, CDR2 FQGNSA, per germline. This CDR3 region has 13 residues. Here the CDR3 reads CASSLHPRYGYTF. The CDR3 nucleotides read TGTGCCAGCAGCTTACATCCACGTTATGGCTACACCTTC.

Comment on this clone: A much larger clone is a single base away; this may be a read error. Within the sample, other DNA sequences also encode this same CDR3. The chain couples TRBV20-1 to TRBJ1-6, with D hard to call. Germline V gives CDR1 DFQATT, CDR2 SNEGSKA (reference sequence). This CDR3 region has 14 residues. CDR3 in amino acids: CSARDTTNNSPLHF. DNA for the CDR3: TGCAGTGCTAGAGACACAACTAATAATTCGCCCCTCCACTTT.

This clone appeared many times. The V and J genes are TRBV18 and TRBJ2-1; 7 bases are shared with TRBD2. The CDR3 runs to 14 residues. V was clipped by 6 bases and J by 5 bases; unmatched bases: 7. Germline loops: CDR1 KGHSH, CDR2 LQKENI. The CDR3 here is CASSSSGTNNEQFF. For the CDR3, the DNA is TGTGCCAGCTCTTCCTCCGGGACTAACAATGAGCAGTTCTTC.

This clone was seen ten or more times. The rearrangement uses TRBV6-1 and TRBJ2-4; D is possibly TRBD1 (6 bases). The ends were cut back, 5 bases at V and 5 bases at J, with 13 bases in the middle. Germline assignment: CDR1 MNHNS and CDR2 SASEGT. The CDR3 sequence is 14 residues long. Here the CDR3 DNA reads TGTGCCAGCAGTTTAGGGGGTTCCCAAAACATTCAGTACTTC. This translates into CASSLGGSQNIQYF.

Comment on this clone: Germline is not matched at one junction end, which may reflect a read error. The chain recombines TRBV28 with TRBJ2-7, with D unresolved. Germline V gene lookup returns CDR1 MDHEN and CDR2 SYDVKM. The CDR3 length is 12 residues. The CDR3 DNA reads as TGTGCCAGCAGCGAAACCTTTTACGAGCAACACTTC. This encodes CASSETFYEQHF.

This clone was found many times. This chain links TRBV19 with TRBJ2-2; 7 nucleotides align to TRBD2. Germline values: CDR1 LNHDA, CDR2 SQIVND (reference sequence). The junction had 8 bases not matched to a gene; V was cut back by 3 bases and J by 4 bases. This CDR3 has 16 residues. The CDR3 DNA sequence: TGTGCCAGTAGTATCCCGGCGGGGAGGGCCACCGGGGAGCTGTTTTTT. Residues: CASSIPAGRATGELFF.

This clone was seen many times. In nucleotides, the CDR3 is TGCAGTGCCCCACTAGCGGGAGCAGATACGCAGTATTTT. It is translated as CSAPLAGADTQYF. The genes are TRBV20-1 and TRBJ2-3; 11 bases fit TRBD2. Losses at the gene ends were 6 bases for V and 4 bases for J; bases not matched to a gene: 3. CDR1 DFQATT and CDR2 SNEGSKA come from the germline V gene (reference sequence). This CDR3 comprises 13 residues.

This clone was recorded many times. Written as DNA, the CDR3 is TGTGCCAGCAGTGGAGGGGTGGGGTTCTACAATGAGCAGTTCTTC. Its translation: CASSGGVGFYNEQFF. V gene TRBV28 combines with J gene TRBJ2-1; tentative D call: TRBD2 (6 bases). This CDR3 region has 15 residues. The V gene's germline CDR1 is MDHEN and CDR2 SYDVKM. The V gene lost 5 bases and the J gene lost 3 bases, with 14 bases spanning the gap.

This clone came up many times. The chain combines TRBV20-1 with TRBJ1-6; D is unresolved. Germline V CDR1 and CDR2: DFQATT, SNEGSKA (reference sequence). CDR3 length: 15 residues. With 5 bases removed from V and 7 bases from J, the gap between germline ends came to 18 bases. The CDR3 sequence: CSARRPGTANSPLHF. CDR3 sequence (DNA): TGCAGTGCTCGCCGGCCTGGTACAGCCAATTCACCCCTCCACTTT.